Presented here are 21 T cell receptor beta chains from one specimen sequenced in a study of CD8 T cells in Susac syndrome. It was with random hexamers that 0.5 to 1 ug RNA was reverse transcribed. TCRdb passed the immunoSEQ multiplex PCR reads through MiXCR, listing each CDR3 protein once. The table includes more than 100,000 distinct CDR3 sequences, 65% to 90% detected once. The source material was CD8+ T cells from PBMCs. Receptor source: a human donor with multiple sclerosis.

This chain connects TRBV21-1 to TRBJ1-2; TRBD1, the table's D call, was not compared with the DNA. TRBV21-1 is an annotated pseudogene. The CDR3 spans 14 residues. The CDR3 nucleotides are TGTGCCAGCAGCGGACAGGGGGAGGTCTATGGCTACACCTTC. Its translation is CASSGQGEVYGYTF.

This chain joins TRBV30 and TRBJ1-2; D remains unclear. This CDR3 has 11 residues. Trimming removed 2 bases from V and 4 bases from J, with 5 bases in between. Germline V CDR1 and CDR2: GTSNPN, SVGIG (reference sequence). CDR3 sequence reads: CAWSTSYGYTF. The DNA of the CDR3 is TGTGCCTGGAGTACTAGCTATGGCTACACCTTC.

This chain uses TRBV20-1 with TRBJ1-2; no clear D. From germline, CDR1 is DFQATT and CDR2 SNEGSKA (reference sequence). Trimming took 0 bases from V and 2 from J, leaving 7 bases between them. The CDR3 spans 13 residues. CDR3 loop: CSARDSSNYGYTF. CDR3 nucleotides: TGCAGTGCTAGAGACAGCTCCAACTATGGCTACACCTTC.

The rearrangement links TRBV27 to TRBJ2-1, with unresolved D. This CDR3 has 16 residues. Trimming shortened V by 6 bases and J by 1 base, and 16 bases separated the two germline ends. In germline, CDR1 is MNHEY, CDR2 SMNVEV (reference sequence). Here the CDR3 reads CASSPSGSPSYNEQFF. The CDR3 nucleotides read TGTGCCAGCAGCCCAAGTGGGTCCCCGTCCTACAATGAGCAGTTCTTC.

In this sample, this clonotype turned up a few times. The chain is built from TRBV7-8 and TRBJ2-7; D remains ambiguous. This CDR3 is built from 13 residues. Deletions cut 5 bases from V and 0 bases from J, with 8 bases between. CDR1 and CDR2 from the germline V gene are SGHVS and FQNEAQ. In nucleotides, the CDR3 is TGTGCCAGCAGCCCAGACCCCTCCTACGAGCAGTACTTC. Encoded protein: CASSPDPSYEQYF.

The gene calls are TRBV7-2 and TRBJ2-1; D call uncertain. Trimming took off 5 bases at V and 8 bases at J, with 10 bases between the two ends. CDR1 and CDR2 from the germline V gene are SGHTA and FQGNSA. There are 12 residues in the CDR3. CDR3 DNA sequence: TGTGCCAGCAGCCCCCCCCACGATGAGCAGTTCTTC. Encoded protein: CASSPPHDEQFF. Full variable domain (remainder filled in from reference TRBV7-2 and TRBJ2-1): GAGVSQSPSNKVTEKGKDVELRCDPISGHTALYWYRQSLGQGLEFLIYFQGNSAPDKSGLPSDRFSAERTGGSVSTLTIQRTQQEDSAVYLCASSPPHDEQFFGPGTRLTVL.

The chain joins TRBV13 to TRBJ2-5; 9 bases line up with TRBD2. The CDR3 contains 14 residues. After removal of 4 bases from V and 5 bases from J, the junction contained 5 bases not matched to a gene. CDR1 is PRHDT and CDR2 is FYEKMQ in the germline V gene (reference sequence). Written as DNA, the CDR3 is TGTGCCAGCAGCTCCCTAGCGGGGAGGGAGACCCAGTACTTC. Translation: CASSSLAGRETQYF.

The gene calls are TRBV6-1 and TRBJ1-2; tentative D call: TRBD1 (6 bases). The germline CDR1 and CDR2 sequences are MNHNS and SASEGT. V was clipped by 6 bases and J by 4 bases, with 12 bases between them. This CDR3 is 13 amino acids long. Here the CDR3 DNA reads TGTGCCAGCAGGGCTAACAGGGCCTATGGCTACACCTTC. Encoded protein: CASRANRAYGYTF.

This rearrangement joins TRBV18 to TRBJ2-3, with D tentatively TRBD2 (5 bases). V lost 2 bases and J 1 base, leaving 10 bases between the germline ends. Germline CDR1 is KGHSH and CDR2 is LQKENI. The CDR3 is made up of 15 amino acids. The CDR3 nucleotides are TGTGCCAGCTCACCAGCGGGTCATGGCACAGATACGCAGTATTTT. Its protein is CASSPAGHGTDTQYF.

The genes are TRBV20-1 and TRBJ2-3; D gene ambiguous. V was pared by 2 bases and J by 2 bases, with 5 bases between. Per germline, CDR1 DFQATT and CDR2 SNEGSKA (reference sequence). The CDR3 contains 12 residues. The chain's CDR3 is CSARQITDTQYF. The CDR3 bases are TGCAGTGCTAGACAGATCACAGATACGCAGTATTTT.

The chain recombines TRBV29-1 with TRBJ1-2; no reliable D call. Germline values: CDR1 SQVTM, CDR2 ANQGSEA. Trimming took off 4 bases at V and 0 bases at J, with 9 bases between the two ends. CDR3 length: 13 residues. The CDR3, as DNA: TGCAGCGTTGTACGGAGAGCTAACTATGGCTACACCTTC. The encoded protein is CSVVRRANYGYTF.

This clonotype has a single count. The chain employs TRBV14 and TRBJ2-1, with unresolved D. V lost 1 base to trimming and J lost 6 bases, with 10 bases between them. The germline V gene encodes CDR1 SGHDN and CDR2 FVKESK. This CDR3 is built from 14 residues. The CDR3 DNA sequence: TGTGCCAGCAGCCAAGGTATAGCCACCAATGAGCAGTTCTTC. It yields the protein CASSQGIATNEQFF.

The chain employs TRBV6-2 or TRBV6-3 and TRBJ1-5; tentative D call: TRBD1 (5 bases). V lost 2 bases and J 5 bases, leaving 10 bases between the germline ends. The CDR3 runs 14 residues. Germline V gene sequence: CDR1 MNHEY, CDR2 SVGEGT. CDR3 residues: CASSYTGYDQPQHF. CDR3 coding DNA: TGTGCCAGCAGTTACACAGGCTACGATCAGCCCCAGCATTTT.

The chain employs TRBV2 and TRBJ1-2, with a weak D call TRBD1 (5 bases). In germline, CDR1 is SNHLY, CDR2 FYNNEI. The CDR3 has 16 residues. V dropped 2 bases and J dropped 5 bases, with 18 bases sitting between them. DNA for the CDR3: TGTGCCAGCAGTGAATTAGAGGGGCGACCGGAATATGGCTACACCTTC. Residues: CASSELEGRPEYGYTF.

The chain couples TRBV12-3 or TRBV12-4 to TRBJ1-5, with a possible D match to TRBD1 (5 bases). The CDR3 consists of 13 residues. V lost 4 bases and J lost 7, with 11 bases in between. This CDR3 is CASSSGASQPQHF. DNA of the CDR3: TGTGCCAGCAGTTCCGGGGCATCCCAGCCCCAGCATTTT.

The CDR3 region is CASSLSPLYQPQHF. The CDR3 nucleotides read TGTGCCAGCAGTTTATCGCCCCTTTATCAGCCCCAGCATTTT. The chain is built from TRBV27 and TRBJ1-5; D not certain. The germline V gene has CDR1 MNHEY and CDR2 SMNVEV (reference sequence). Trimming pared 0 bases from V and 5 bases from J, leaving 8 bases between. The CDR3 has 14 residues.

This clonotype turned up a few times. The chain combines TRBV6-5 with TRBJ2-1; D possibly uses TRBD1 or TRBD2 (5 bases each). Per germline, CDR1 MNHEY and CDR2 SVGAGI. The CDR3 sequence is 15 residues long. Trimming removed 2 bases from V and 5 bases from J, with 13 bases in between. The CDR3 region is CASSYGGSGNNEQFF. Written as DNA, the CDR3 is TGTGCCAGCAGTTACGGGGGATCAGGAAACAATGAGCAGTTCTTC.

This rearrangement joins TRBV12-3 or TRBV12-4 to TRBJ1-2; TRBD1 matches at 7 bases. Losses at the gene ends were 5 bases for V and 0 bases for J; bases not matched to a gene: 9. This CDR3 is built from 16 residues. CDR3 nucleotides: TGTGCCAGCAGTCAGGGGGGGGCGGCAGCTAACTATGGCTACACCTTC. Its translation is CASSQGGAAANYGYTF.

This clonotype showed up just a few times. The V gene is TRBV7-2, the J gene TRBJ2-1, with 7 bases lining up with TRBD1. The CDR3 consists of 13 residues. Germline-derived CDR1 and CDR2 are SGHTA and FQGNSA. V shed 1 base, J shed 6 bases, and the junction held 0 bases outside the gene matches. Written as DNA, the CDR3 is TGTGCCAGCAGCTTAGACAGGGGCAATGAGCAGTTCTTC. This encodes CASSLDRGNEQFF.

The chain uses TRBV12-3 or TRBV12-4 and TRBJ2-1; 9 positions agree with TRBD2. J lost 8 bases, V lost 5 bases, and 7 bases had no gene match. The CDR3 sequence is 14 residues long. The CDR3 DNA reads TGTGCCAGCAGTCTGGGACTAGCTGTCCATGAGCAGTTCTTC. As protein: CASSLGLAVHEQFF.

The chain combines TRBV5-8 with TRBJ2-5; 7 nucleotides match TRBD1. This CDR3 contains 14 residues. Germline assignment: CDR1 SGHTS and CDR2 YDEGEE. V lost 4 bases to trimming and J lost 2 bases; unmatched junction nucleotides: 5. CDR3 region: CASSQRDRQETQYF. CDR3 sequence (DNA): TGTGCCAGCAGCCAGAGGGACAGACAAGAGACCCAGTACTTC.